The sequence of this T cell receptor beta chain was determined in a study of T cell responses to AZD1222 COVID-19 vaccine. The table came from immunoSEQ multiplex PCR; TCRdb's copy has only in-frame clones and leaves some out. The profile shows approximately 50,000 clones, approximately 86% of them singletons. This CDR3 is built from 14 residues. J lost 3 bases, V lost 5 bases, and 4 bases had no gene match. CDR1 LGHNA and CDR2 YNFKEQ come from the germline V gene. The V gene is TRBV4-2, the J gene TRBJ2-7; 10 bases are shared with TRBD1. This clonotype was obtained from an adult who received the AZD1222 COVID-19 vaccine. The sequencing used peripheral blood, collected 28 days after the second AZD1222 dose. As DNA, the CDR3 is TGTGCCAGCAGCTCCGGGACAGGGGACTACGAGCAGTACTTC. Protein: CASSSGTGDYEQYF.